These T cell receptor beta chains were read from a single sample in a study of T-cell memory formation after mild COVID-19. Using its own MiXCR run on the 5' RACE reads, TCRdb lists one record per CDR3 protein. The sample carries hundreds of thousands of distinct CDR3 sequences, about 20% recorded once. Sequenced sample: PBMCs or a T cell subset sorted from them (not recorded which). Source of these receptors: an adult woman who had mild COVID-19 (a few samples of this study predate the infection). Cell type and time point are not known. Both conserved end residues are part of each CDR3. The D gene is left open where the match is weak. Expanded clones get a size class; other rows say once, few or many, or leave the size out.

D gene,J gene,V gene,clone size,CDR3 DNA,CDR3 protein
TRBD2,TRBJ2-1,TRBV7-3,few,TGTGCCAGCAGCGCCCTAGCGGGTCTCTACAATGAGCAGTTCTTC,CASSALAGLYNEQFF
TRBD1,TRBJ2-3,TRBV7-8,few,TGTGCCAGCAGCTTAGAGGGGGCGGTCACAGATACGCAGTATTTT,CASSLEGAVTDTQYF
-,TRBJ2-5,TRBV7-8,few,TGTGCCAGCAGAGTCAGGGGCCCTGGGGAGACCCAGTACTTC,CASRVRGPGETQYF
-,TRBJ2-1,TRBV7-8,-,TGTGCCAGCAGTCGGGCGGCGACAGCAAATGAGCAGTTCTTC,CASSRAATANEQFF
TRBD1,TRBJ1-2,TRBV9,-,TGTGCCAGCAGCCCAGGACAGGGGACTAACTATGGCTACACCTTC,CASSPGQGTNYGYTF
-,TRBJ2-3,TRBV10-3,-,TGTGCCATCAGTGAGGGGACGGAGTATACGCAGTATTTT,CAISEGTEYTQYF
-,TRBJ2-3,TRBV2,few,TGTGCCAGCAGCCTCGGGCCCTTAGGGACAGATACGCAGTATTTT,CASSLGPLGTDTQYF
TRBD1,TRBJ1-1,TRBV20-1,few,TGCAGTGCTAGAGGTAGACCCAGGGGGCCACTCACTGAAGCTTTCTTT,CSARGRPRGPLTEAFF
TRBD1,TRBJ2-3,TRBV29-1,-,TGCAGCGTTGACGTCCCGGACAGGGATACTACGCAGTATTTT,CSVDVPDRDTTQYF
-,TRBJ2-1,TRBV7-4,few,TGTGCCAGCAGCCCCCATGAGGCCAGATCCAGGGGCTGCTATGAGCAGTTCTTC,CASSPHEARSRGCYEQFF
TRBD1,TRBJ1-5,TRBV11-1,once,TGTGCCAGCAGCTTAGAAGGGGGCCTCAATCAGCCCCAGCATTTT,CASSLEGGLNQPQHF
TRBD2,TRBJ2-1,TRBV7-9,few,TGTGCCAGCAGCTTGCGCCAGCGGGGGGGAGACAATGAGCAGTTCTTC,CASSLRQRGGDNEQFF
-,TRBJ1-2,TRBV7-2,-,TGTGCCAGCAGCCCTGGTGTTTGGGCGGTTCCGGGTGGCTACACCTTC,CASSPGVWAVPGGYTF
-,TRBJ1-4,TRBV5-1,few,TGCGCCAGCAGCTTGACAGCAGTTACAACTAATGAAAAACTGTTTTTT,CASSLTAVTTNEKLFF
-,TRBJ1-1,TRBV6-5,-,TGTGCCAGCAGAGCACAGGCAAACACTGAAGCTTTCTTT,CASRAQANTEAFF
-,TRBJ1-1,TRBV5-1,-,TGCGCCAGCAGCTTGGCGGACGCTCCTTTGAACACTGAAGCTTTCTTT,CASSLADAPLNTEAFF
-,TRBJ2-7,TRBV11-3,-,TGTGCCAGCAGCTCCCTGGACAGATCCTACGAGCAGTACTTC,CASSSLDRSYEQYF
-,TRBJ1-2,TRBV27,-,TGTGCCAGCTCCGTTTTCGGACAAAGCGGCTACACCTTC,CASSVFGQSGYTF
-,TRBJ1-1,TRBV12-3/TRBV12-4,few,TGTGCCAGCAGTGGGGCTGGGGCGCAGGGCACTGAAGCTTTCTTT,CASSGAGAQGTEAFF
-,TRBJ2-7,TRBV12-3/TRBV12-4,few,TGTGCCAGCGGGCGGCTGACAGTCTCCTACGAGCAGTACTTC,CASGRLTVSYEQYF
TRBD1,TRBJ2-2,TRBV20-1,few,TGCAGTGCTACCCTTGGGACAGGGGAAGCCGGGGAGCTGTTTTTT,CSATLGTGEAGELFF
TRBD2,TRBJ2-5,TRBV4-2,few,TGTGCCAGCAGCCACCCCGGGACTACCGAAGAGACCCAGTACTTC,CASSHPGTTEETQYF
-,TRBJ2-7,TRBV5-6,-,TGTGCCAGCAGCTTAAGGACAATTAGCTCCTACGAGCAGTACTTC,CASSLRTISSYEQYF
-,TRBJ1-1,TRBV4-2,-,TGTGCCAGCAGCCAAGATGGAACAGGGACAGAAGCTTTCTTT,CASSQDGTGTEAFF
TRBD2,TRBJ2-3,TRBV12-3/TRBV12-4,few,TGTGCCAGCAGCTGGAGCGGGGGGGCCGGAGATACGCAGTATTTT,CASSWSGGAGDTQYF
-,TRBJ2-2,TRBV20-1,-,TGCAGTGCTAGTCCGGGCCAGGGGCTAACCGGGGAGCTGTTTTTT,CSASPGQGLTGELFF
-,TRBJ1-1,TRBV18,-,TGTGCCAGCTCACCCGACCGAACAAGCACTGAAGCTTTCTTT,CASSPDRTSTEAFF
-,TRBJ2-3,TRBV6-5,many,TGTGCCAGCAGTTACTCGGGGACACTTTTTCGCACAGATACGCAGTATTTT,CASSYSGTLFRTDTQYF
TRBD2,TRBJ2-2,TRBV3-1,few,TGTGCCAGCAGACCCGAGAGGCTAGCGGACACCGGGGAGCTGTTTTTT,CASRPERLADTGELFF
TRBD2,TRBJ2-1,TRBV5-1,many,TGCGCCAGCAGCTCGAGCGGGGGGGCCAATGAGCAGTTCTTC,CASSSSGGANEQFF
-,TRBJ1-4,TRBV5-1,-,TGCGCCAGCAGCTTAGACGAGGGCCGGAATGAAAAACTGTTTTTT,CASSLDEGRNEKLFF
-,TRBJ2-5,TRBV9,once,TGTGCCAGCAGCTCCCTAGAACTGCCAGAGGAGACCCAGTACTTC,CASSSLELPEETQYF
TRBD2,TRBJ2-3,TRBV7-3,-,TGTGCCAGCAGCCAGACCGCGGGGGGCTGGGGAGATACGCGGTATTTT,CASSQTAGGWGDTRYF
-,TRBJ1-1,TRBV7-2,-,TGTGCCAGCAGCATGGAGGTTTCCACTGAAGCTTTCTTT,CASSMEVSTEAFF
-,TRBJ1-2,TRBV20-1,-,TGCAGTGTCCCAGGGGATGGCTACACCTTC,CSVPGDGYTF
-,TRBJ2-5,TRBV5-1,once,TGCGCCAGCAGCTTGGTTTCAGGGAAGGAAGAGACCCAGTACTTC,CASSLVSGKEETQYF
-,TRBJ2-7,TRBV4-1,few,TGCGCCAGCAGCCAAGGAAGACAGATATACGAGCAGTACTTC,CASSQGRQIYEQYF
TRBD1,TRBJ1-5,TRBV7-6,-,TGTGCCAGCAGCTTGGGGACAGGGGAGAGACAGCCCCAGCATTTT,CASSLGTGERQPQHF
TRBD1,TRBJ1-3,TRBV30,few,TGTGCCTGGAGTGGGGACAGCTCTGGAAACACCATATATTTT,CAWSGDSSGNTIYF
TRBD2,TRBJ2-5,TRBV6-2/TRBV6-3,-,TGTGCCAGCAGTTACGTGGCGGGAGCGACGACCCAGTACTTC,CASSYVAGATTQYF
TRBD2,TRBJ2-7,TRBV7-9,-,TGTGCCAGCAGCCCGAGGGACTACCACTCCTACGAGCAGTACTTC,CASSPRDYHSYEQYF
TRBD2,TRBJ2-1,TRBV7-2,few,TGTGCCAGCAGCCCGCCGACTAGCGGGAGAAGTGAGCAGTTCTTC,CASSPPTSGRSEQFF
-,TRBJ1-5,TRBV6-4,few,TGTGCCAGCAGTGACTTCGTAGGTCAGCCCCAGCATTTT,CASSDFVGQPQHF
TRBD2,TRBJ2-1,TRBV5-1,-,TGCGCCAGCAGCCCCGGGGCGGGGGGGCCAGAAGAGCAGTTCTTC,CASSPGAGGPEEQFF
-,TRBJ2-2,TRBV28,few,TGTGCCAGCAGTTTACTCGCGCGCTACTCGAACACCGGGGAGCTGTTTTTT,CASSLLARYSNTGELFF
-,TRBJ1-1,TRBV7-9,few,TGTGCCAGCAGCCCTTCGAGTGGCACTGAAGCTTTCTTT,CASSPSSGTEAFF
-,TRBJ2-2,TRBV11-3,-,TGTGCCAGCAGCTTCGGAAGAGCCGGGGAGCTGTTTTTT,CASSFGRAGELFF
TRBD1,TRBJ2-2,TRBV6-5,-,TGTGCCAGCAGGCCGGGACAGGGGGGAGGCACCGGGGAGCTGTTTTTT,CASRPGQGGGTGELFF
-,TRBJ2-4,TRBV15,-,TGTGCCACCAGCTACAACAGGAGGAACATTCAGTACTTC,CATSYNRRNIQYF
TRBD2,TRBJ2-3,TRBV3-1,few,TGTGCCAGCAGCCAAGGAACTAGCGGGATTACAGATACGCAGTATTTT,CASSQGTSGITDTQYF
TRBD1,TRBJ2-1,TRBV3-1,-,TGTGCCAGCAGCCAGCCGGGGACAGGGAAGCTCTTC,CASSQPGTGKLF
TRBD1,TRBJ2-7,TRBV28,-,TGTGCCAGCAGTTTATTAGGGGGACAGGGGGCCTACGAGCAGTACTTC,CASSLLGGQGAYEQYF
-,TRBJ1-1,TRBV12-3/TRBV12-4,-,TGTGCCAGCAGTTCAGGGAGGAGGACTGAAGCTTTCTTT,CASSSGRRTEAFF
TRBD1,TRBJ1-1,TRBV30,-,TGTGCCTGGAGTGTAGGACAGGGAAACACTGAAGCTTTCTTT,CAWSVGQGNTEAFF
TRBD2,TRBJ2-1,TRBV20-1,-,TGCAGTGCTACGGGACTAGCGGGACAAACTATTCGGGAGCAGTTCTTC,CSATGLAGQTIREQFF
-,TRBJ1-1,TRBV10-3,-,TGTGCCATCAGTCACCCTCCACAGGGATCGAACACTGAAGCTTTCTTT,CAISHPPQGSNTEAFF
TRBD2,TRBJ2-1,TRBV7-2,-,TGTGCCAGCAGCTTAGAGCCAGCGGGGGCCAATGAGCAGTTCTTC,CASSLEPAGANEQFF
-,TRBJ2-1,TRBV6-2/TRBV6-3,-,TGTGCCAGCAGCCAAGTCAGGGAGCAGTTCTTC,CASSQVREQFF
TRBD1,TRBJ2-1,TRBV7-3,few,TGTGCCAGCAGCTTAAATCCAGGGGGTAATGAGCAGTTCTTC,CASSLNPGGNEQFF